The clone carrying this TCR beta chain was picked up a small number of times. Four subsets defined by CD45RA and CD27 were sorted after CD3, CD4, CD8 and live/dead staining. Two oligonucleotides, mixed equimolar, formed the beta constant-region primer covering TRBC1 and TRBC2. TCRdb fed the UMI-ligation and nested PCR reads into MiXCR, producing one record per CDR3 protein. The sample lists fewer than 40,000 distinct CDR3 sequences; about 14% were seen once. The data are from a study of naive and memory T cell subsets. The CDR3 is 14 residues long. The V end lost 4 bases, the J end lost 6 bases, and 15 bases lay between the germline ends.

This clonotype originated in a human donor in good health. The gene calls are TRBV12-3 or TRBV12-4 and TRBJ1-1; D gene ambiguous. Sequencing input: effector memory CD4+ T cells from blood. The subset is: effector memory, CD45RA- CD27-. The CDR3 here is CASSSLLLRAEAFF. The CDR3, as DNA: TGTGCCAGCAGTTCCCTACTTTTGCGGGCTGAAGCTTTCTTT.